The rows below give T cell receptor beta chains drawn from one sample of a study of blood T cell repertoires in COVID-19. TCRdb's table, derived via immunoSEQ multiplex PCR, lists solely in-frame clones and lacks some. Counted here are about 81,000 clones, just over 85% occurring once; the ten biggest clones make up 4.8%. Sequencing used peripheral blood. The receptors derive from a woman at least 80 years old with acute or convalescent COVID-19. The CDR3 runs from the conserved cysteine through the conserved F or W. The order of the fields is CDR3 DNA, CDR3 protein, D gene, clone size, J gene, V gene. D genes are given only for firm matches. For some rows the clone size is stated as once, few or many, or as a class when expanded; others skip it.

TGTGCCAGCAGCCAAGAGTTAACTAGATCCGAGCAGTACTTC	CASSQELTRSEQYF	NA	few	TRBJ2-7	TRBV3-1/TRBV3-2
TGTGCCAGTAGTAACCGACAGGGGGCCCCCAGCGAGCAGTACTTC	CASSNRQGAPSEQYF	TRBD1	NA	TRBJ2-7	TRBV19
TGTGCCAGTAGTATCAATCTCAGGGTGGGCGGAAACACCATATATTTT	CASSINLRVGGNTIYF	NA	NA	TRBJ1-3	TRBV19
TGTGCCAGCAGCTTAGCCTCTTATGGGGCGAGCTCCTACGAGCAGTACTTC	CASSLASYGASSYEQYF	NA	NA	TRBJ2-7	TRBV7-2
TGTGCCAGCGCCAGCTTACAGGGGGCGAAAAATGAGCAGTTCTTC	CASASLQGAKNEQFF	TRBD1	NA	TRBJ2-1	TRBV2
TGTGCCAGCAGCTTAGCGCCGACCGGGTCCTACGAGCAGTACTTC	CASSLAPTGSYEQYF	NA	NA	TRBJ2-7	TRBV7-2
TGTGCCAGCAGTTCAACGGGGACATATGGCAATCAGCCCCAGCATTTT	CASSSTGTYGNQPQHF	NA	NA	TRBJ1-5	TRBV27
TGCGCCAGCAGTGAAGCAGGTACATTCACAGATACGCAGTATTTT	CASSEAGTFTDTQYF	NA	NA	TRBJ2-3	TRBV5-1
TGTGCCAGCAGCCCACGAGGTGGCGCCTATGGCTACACCTTC	CASSPRGGAYGYTF	NA	NA	TRBJ1-2	TRBV9
TGTGCCTGGAGTGTTACTTCCCCCGCTCGGGGTTCTGGGGGCTACACCTTC	CAWSVTSPARGSGGYTF	NA	NA	TRBJ1-2	TRBV30
TGTGCCAGCAGCACAGGACAGGGGTGGAACACTGAAGCTTTCTTT	CASSTGQGWNTEAFF	TRBD1	NA	TRBJ1-1	TRBV5-4
TGTGCCAGCAGCTTAGGCCCGAGCGGGGGGGGCGATACGCAGTATTTT	CASSLGPSGGGDTQYF	TRBD2	NA	TRBJ2-3	TRBV7-2
TGTGCCAGCAGCCCCTACGGACAGGGTGAGACCCAGTACTTC	CASSPYGQGETQYF	TRBD1	NA	TRBJ2-5	TRBV5-4
TGTGCCAGCAGAGAGGACAGCCCGAGCCCTGGAAACACCATATATTTT	CASREDSPSPGNTIYF	NA	NA	TRBJ1-3	TRBV2
TGTGCCAGCAGTTTGGAGGGTTGGCAGCCCCAGCATTTT	CASSLEGWQPQHF	NA	once	TRBJ1-5	TRBV6-2/TRBV6-3
TGTGCCAGTAGTATAGATACTAGCGGGAGGGCTGAGCAGTTCTTC	CASSIDTSGRAEQFF	TRBD2	NA	TRBJ2-1	TRBV19
TGTGCCAGCAGTTACTCGACTCTACTAAGGGGCAGGGTCGGCTACGAGCAGTACTTC	CASSYSTLLRGRVGYEQYF	NA	NA	TRBJ2-7	TRBV6-2/TRBV6-3
TGTGCCTGGAGTCGACAGCGGGGGATCCAAGAGACCCAGTACTTC	CAWSRQRGIQETQYF	TRBD2	once	TRBJ2-5	TRBV30
TGTGCCAGCAGCGTAGGGGACAGGGGGCTCAATGAGCAGTTCTTC	CASSVGDRGLNEQFF	TRBD1	NA	TRBJ2-1	TRBV9
TGCGCCAGCGATCCCGGGGGAGGGCCGGGTGAAGCTTTCTTT	CASDPGGGPGEAFF	NA	NA	TRBJ1-1	TRBV5-1
TGTGCCAGCAGCCCAGACGGGGTCGGCTATGGCTACACCTTC	CASSPDGVGYGYTF	NA	NA	TRBJ1-2	TRBV11-2
TGCGCCAGCAGCCAAGATTTCGGGACAGGCCTTTTAGATGAAAAACTGTTTTTT	CASSQDFGTGLLDEKLFF	TRBD1	NA	TRBJ1-4	TRBV4-3
TGTGCCAGCAGCCAAGTTGGGACAGGGGGGAGCTATGGCTACACCTTC	CASSQVGTGGSYGYTF	TRBD1	once	TRBJ1-2	TRBV3-1/TRBV3-2
TGTGCCAGCAGCCAAGGACTAGCGGGAGGGCCAGGGGAGCAGTACTTC	CASSQGLAGGPGEQYF	TRBD2	NA	TRBJ2-7	TRBV14
TGTGCCAGCAGCTCCTTAGCGGGGACGCAGTATTTT	CASSSLAGTQYF	TRBD2	NA	TRBJ2-3	TRBV5-6
TGTGCCAGTAGTATCTGGGCACAGGGGGCGCGGGGGGGCTACACCTTC	CASSIWAQGARGGYTF	TRBD1	NA	TRBJ1-2	TRBV19
TGTGCCAGCAGCCGTTCGACTAGCGGGAGTACCACCGGGGAGCTGTTTTTT	CASSRSTSGSTTGELFF	TRBD2	NA	TRBJ2-2	TRBV3-1/TRBV3-2
TGTGCCAGTAGTATTGGGAGACAGGGGTTAGAGACCCAGTACTTC	CASSIGRQGLETQYF	TRBD1	NA	TRBJ2-5	TRBV19
TGTGCCACCAGTGACTCGGGACACAACACCGGGGAGCTGTTTTTT	CATSDSGHNTGELFF	NA	NA	TRBJ2-2	TRBV24-1
TGCAGCGTTGATGGGACAGCCGGGGAGCTGTTTTTT	CSVDGTAGELFF	TRBD1	NA	TRBJ2-2	TRBV29-1
TGTGCCAGCAGCATCGGGACAGGGAGTAAAGAGACCCAGTACTTC	CASSIGTGSKETQYF	TRBD1	NA	TRBJ2-5	TRBV11-1
TGTGCCAGCAGCTTCGGGGGGGCCTACGAGCAGTACTTC	CASSFGGAYEQYF	TRBD2	few	TRBJ2-7	TRBV13
TGTGCCAGCAGCTTAGCTACAGCCACTGGAAACACCATATATTTT	CASSLATATGNTIYF	NA	NA	TRBJ1-3	TRBV7-2
TGCAGCGTTGATTCCGGACAGAGCACCTACGAGCAGTACTTC	CSVDSGQSTYEQYF	NA	NA	TRBJ2-7	TRBV29-1
TGTGCCAGCAGTTACACCCCCTCCCCAGGTTCCTACGAGCAGTACTTC	CASSYTPSPGSYEQYF	NA	NA	TRBJ2-7	TRBV6-2/TRBV6-3
TGTGCCAGTAGTGAAATGAGGGGGCTTAGCAATCAGCCCCAGCATTTT	CASSEMRGLSNQPQHF	TRBD1	NA	TRBJ1-5	TRBV19
TGTGCCAGCAGCGCCGCGGGGCGCGACATTCAGTACTTC	CASSAAGRDIQYF	NA	NA	TRBJ2-4	TRBV5-5
TGTGCCAGCTCACCGAACTCCCCGGTATCGGGCACTGAAGCTTTCTTT	CASSPNSPVSGTEAFF	NA	NA	TRBJ1-1	TRBV18
TGTGCCAGCAGTGAAACCGACAGACCGAGCTCCTATAATTCACCCCTCCACTTT	CASSETDRPSSYNSPLHF	NA	NA	TRBJ1-6	TRBV6-1
TGTGCCAGCAGCTTATCCCGGGATTCCTACGAGCAGTACTTC	CASSLSRDSYEQYF	NA	once	TRBJ2-7	TRBV7-3
TGTGCCAGCAGTTACGGGACTGTGAACACCGGGGAGCTGTTTTTT	CASSYGTVNTGELFF	NA	NA	TRBJ2-2	TRBV6-2/TRBV6-3
TGCAGCGTTACTCATACAGGGGTTTCTCCGGCCTACACCTTC	CSVTHTGVSPAYTF	TRBD1	once	TRBJ1-2	TRBV29-1
TGTGCCAGCAGTTACTTTTCTCAAGCTGAGGACACTGAAGCTTTCTTT	CASSYFSQAEDTEAFF	NA	NA	TRBJ1-1	TRBV6-5
TGTGCCAGCAGCTTAGTGGACACTGAGCAGTTCTTC	CASSLVDTEQFF	NA	NA	TRBJ2-1	TRBV11-2
TGTGCCAGCAGCTTGGAGGGGGCTGGGGCCAACGTCCTGACTTTC	CASSLEGAGANVLTF	NA	NA	TRBJ2-6	TRBV5-4
TGTGCCAGCAGGCACAGGGGGTTCACCTACGAGCAGTACTTC	CASRHRGFTYEQYF	TRBD1	NA	TRBJ2-7	TRBV6-5
TGCGCCAGCAGCCGACTCTCAGGGGAGACCCAGTACTTC	CASSRLSGETQYF	NA	NA	TRBJ2-5	TRBV4-1
TGTGCCAGCAGCTTAGTTGGGACAGGGGGCTCTGGGGCCAACGTCCTGACTTTC	CASSLVGTGGSGANVLTF	TRBD1	NA	TRBJ2-6	TRBV7-3
TGTGCCAGCCAACCCACCCTAATGGACCGGGGGCAGTACTTC	CASQPTLMDRGQYF	NA	NA	TRBJ2-7	TRBV7-8
TGTGCCAGCAGGACTGGGGGCCGCTCCTACGAGCAGTACTTC	CASRTGGRSYEQYF	NA	NA	TRBJ2-7	TRBV6-5